Below, 32 T cell receptor beta chains from the same sample are listed, as sequenced in a study of neoadjuvant nivolumab and ipilimumab in lung cancer (dated by TCRdb to about 2020). The time point label of this sample denotes: pretherapy, before neoadjuvant immune checkpoint inhibitors. Receptors were amplified or captured by the immunoSEQ multiplex PCR assay. Here the immuneACCESS table is served through TCRdb, limited to in-frame sequences with V and J called. Missing clones are a known gap in these copies; in checked studies unresolved V genes cover under half, and the rest lacks a known reason. The sample records 40,000 to 60,000 clones, around 89% of which are singletons. The ten biggest clones cover about 4% of the sample. Sequencing used blood, obtained before neoadjuvant nivolumab, alone or with ipilimumab. These receptors were taken from an adult with non-small cell lung cancer. Some clones in this sample may be carry-over from other donors' samples.

The V gene is TRBV7-2, the J gene TRBJ1-1; no clear D gene. CDR1 and CDR2 (germline): SGHTA, FQGNSA. The CDR3 contains 14 residues. V gave up 5 bases and J gave up 6 bases, with 16 bases separating them. CDR3 protein: CASSRFHRGPEAFF. The CDR3 coding sequence is TGTGCCAGCAGCCGTTTTCACAGAGGGCCTGAAGCTTTCTTT.

This sequence joins TRBV4-1 and TRBJ1-2; no definite D call. Germline values: CDR1 MGHRA, CDR2 YSYEKL. The germline V and J ends were trimmed by 0 bases and 4 bases, with 6 bases remaining between them. This CDR3 is built from 13 residues. The CDR3: CASSQDRFYGYTF. Here the CDR3 DNA reads TGCGCCAGCAGCCAAGATCGGTTCTATGGCTACACCTTC.

V and J are TRBV29-1 and TRBJ2-1, with D possibly being TRBD1 (7 bases). This CDR3 has 15 residues. CDR1 SQVTM and CDR2 ANQGSEA come from the germline V gene. V lost 4 bases to trimming and J lost 8 bases, with 21 bases between them. The CDR3 loop is CSVGLETGRWDEQFF. The DNA for the CDR3 is TGCAGCGTTGGACTGGAGACAGGGAGGTGGGATGAGCAGTTCTTC.

For the CDR3, the DNA is TGTGCCAGCTCACCAGGGGTAGAGGACACCATATATTTT. It codes for CASSPGVEDTIYF. This chain joins TRBV18 and TRBJ1-3, with no clear D. There are 13 residues in the CDR3. V gave up 2 bases and J gave up 8 bases, with 10 bases separating them. In germline, CDR1 is KGHSH, CDR2 LQKENI.

V is TRBV7-8 and J is TRBJ2-5; either TRBD1 or TRBD2 may supply D (5 bases each). This CDR3 contains 14 residues. Trimming stripped 5 bases from V and 1 base from J, with 11 bases between. Germline V gene data show CDR1 as SGHVS and CDR2 as FQNEAQ. CDR3 residues: CASSPLGVQETQYF. CDR3 bases: TGTGCCAGCAGCCCTCTGGGGGTCCAAGAGACCCAGTACTTC.

This clone is a singleton in its sample. The rearrangement uses TRBV7-9 and TRBJ2-5; D is undetermined. Trimming removed 5 bases at V and 5 bases at J, with 12 bases between. Looked up from germline, CDR1 is SEHNR and CDR2 is FQNEAQ (reference sequence). The CDR3 runs 13 residues. This CDR3 reads CASSVSGRETQYF. CDR3 nucleotide sequence: TGTGCCAGCAGCGTTTCTGGGCGGGAGACCCAGTACTTC.

This chain uses TRBV5-5 with TRBJ2-1, with a weak D call TRBD1 (5 bases). CDR1 is SGHKS, CDR2 YYEKEE, per germline (reference sequence). With 0 bases removed from V and 4 bases from J, the gap between germline ends came to 8 bases. This CDR3 region has 14 residues. CDR3 sequence: CASSLVRGYNEQFF. The CDR3 bases are TGTGCCAGCAGCTTGGTAAGGGGATACAATGAGCAGTTCTTC.

The chain links TRBV9 to TRBJ2-2, with TRBD2 matching over 11 bases. The trim removed 0 bases at V and 8 bases at J, leaving 6 bases unmatched. The germline gives CDR1 SGDLS, CDR2 YYNGEE. The CDR3 runs to 16 residues. The CDR3 reads CASSVDSGRAGGELFF. The CDR3 DNA is TGTGCCAGCAGCGTAGATAGCGGGAGGGCCGGAGGGGAGCTGTTTTTT.

The gene calls are TRBV6-1 and TRBJ1-1; D may be TRBD1 (6 bases). V was clipped by 6 bases and J by 3 bases, with 14 bases between them. The CDR3 extends over 14 amino acids. Germline V gene data show CDR1 as MNHNS and CDR2 as SASEGT. Here the CDR3 reads CASSLKEGDTEAFF. The CDR3 coding sequence is TGTGCCAGCAGCCTAAAGGAGGGGGACACTGAAGCTTTCTTT.

The genes are TRBV7-8 and TRBJ2-3; D is unresolved. Germline CDR1 reads SGHVS; CDR2 reads FQNEAQ. V gave up 2 bases and J gave up 8 bases, with 17 bases separating them. The CDR3 extends over 15 amino acids. This CDR3 reads CASSLRATEPGTQYF. The CDR3 DNA sequence: TGTGCCAGCAGCTTACGCGCGACCGAACCTGGTACGCAGTATTTT.

This clone was counted a single time. The chain recombines TRBV25-1 with TRBJ2-1; 8 bases align to TRBD2. CDR1 and CDR2 from the germline V gene are MGHDK and SYGVNS. The V gene end was trimmed by 5 bases and the J gene end by 6 bases; junction bases not matched to a gene: 0. The CDR3 length is 12 residues. CDR3 sequence (DNA): TGTGCCAGCAGTAGCGGGAGCAATGAGCAGTTCTTC. Amino acid sequence: CASSSGSNEQFF.

This rearrangement joins TRBV5-1 to TRBJ1-1, with D perhaps matching TRBD1 (6 bases). The germline gives CDR1 SGHRS, CDR2 YFSETQ. This CDR3 has 16 amino acids. Trimming left V 0 bases short and J 5 bases short, with 17 bases between. DNA for the CDR3: TGCGCCAGCAGCTTGGGAGCTCGGGTCCAGGGGACTGAAGCTTTCTTT. It codes for CASSLGARVQGTEAFF.

This clone was seen only a few times. J is TRBJ2-1 and V is TRBV30; tentatively, D is TRBD1 (6 bases). This CDR3 region has 13 residues. The V end was cut by 5 bases, the J end by 6 bases, with 14 bases between. Germline V lookup: CDR1 GTSNPN, CDR2 SVGIG (reference sequence). The CDR3 region is CAWDRSSANEQFF. Here the CDR3 DNA reads TGTGCCTGGGACAGGTCTTCGGCCAATGAGCAGTTCTTC.

J is TRBJ2-3 and V is TRBV19; D is uncertain. CDR3 length equals 17 residues. V dropped 3 bases and J dropped 4 bases, with 20 bases sitting between them. Germline CDR1 reads LNHDA; CDR2 reads SQIVND (reference sequence). CDR3 sequence (DNA): TGTGCCAGTAGTATTAGCCACCGTCTCTCTGCTTCAGATACGCAGTATTTT. This gives the protein CASSISHRLSASDTQYF.

This chain uses TRBV7-2 with TRBJ1-4, with D tentatively TRBD1 (5 bases). Germline V gene data show CDR1 as SGHTA and CDR2 as FQGNSA. This CDR3 region has 15 residues. V was clipped by 5 bases and J by 0 bases, with 10 bases between them. CDR3 region: CASSQQASTNEKLFF. CDR3 DNA: TGTGCCAGCAGCCAACAGGCCTCAACTAATGAAAAACTGTTTTTT.

The chain carries TRBV11-1 and TRBJ1-1; D unclear. The germline CDR1 and CDR2 sequences are SGHAT and FQDESV (reference sequence). The CDR3 extends over 12 amino acids. With 6 bases removed from V and 6 bases from J, the gap between germline ends came to 11 bases. This chain's CDR3 is CASRSGSPEAFF. The CDR3, as DNA: TGTGCCAGCAGATCAGGTTCTCCTGAAGCTTTCTTT.

The chain is built from TRBV2 and TRBJ2-5, with 7 nucleotides matching TRBD1. The CDR3 covers 13 residues. Germline V gives CDR1 SNHLY, CDR2 FYNNEI. With 8 bases clipped from V and 1 base from J, the junction kept 4 bases outside the gene matches. The CDR3 reads CASDDRVQETQYF. CDR3 nucleotide sequence: TGTGCCAGCGATGACAGGGTCCAAGAGACCCAGTACTTC.

The V call is TRBV11-2, the J call TRBJ2-3; TRBD1 matches at 9 bases. Unmatched junction bases numbered 3, after V lost 1 base and J lost 4 bases. This CDR3 is 15 amino acids long. Germline CDR1 is SGHAT and CDR2 is FQNNGV. As DNA, the CDR3 is TGTGCCAGCAGCTTAGGTGGGACAGGGTCAGATACGCAGTATTTT. Its protein is CASSLGGTGSDTQYF. Variable domain in full (rest from reference TRBV11-2 and TRBJ2-3): EAGVAQSPRYKIIEKRQSVAFWCNPISGHATLYWYQQILGQGPKLLIQFQNNGVVDDSQLPKDRFSAERLKGVDSTLKIQPAKLEDSAVYLCASSLGGTGSDTQYFGPGTRLTVL.

There are a few counts of this clone. This rearrangement joins TRBV10-3 to TRBJ2-7; weak D call: TRBD1 (5 bases). The CDR3 loop spans 13 amino acids. Germline CDR1 reads ENHRY; CDR2 reads SYGVKD. V gave up 2 bases and J gave up 6 bases, with 11 bases separating them. The chain's CDR3 is CAISELQVREQYF. CDR3 coding DNA: TGTGCCATCAGTGAGCTACAGGTTCGCGAGCAGTACTTC.

J is TRBJ2-7 and V is TRBV5-1; D gene unclear. Trimming shortened V by 4 bases and J by 0 bases, and 11 bases separated the two germline ends. Germline CDR1 reads SGHRS; CDR2 reads YFSETQ. The CDR3 is 14 amino acids. CDR3 in DNA: TGCGCCAGCAGCCCCGACGCAAGCTCCTACGAGCAGTACTTC. Amino acids: CASSPDASSYEQYF.

With respect to this clone: The junction shows a germline mismatch at one end, possibly a read error. The chain links TRBV7-7 to TRBJ2-2; D is perhaps TRBD1 (5 bases). Germline V gene sequence: CDR1 SSHAT, CDR2 FNYEAQ (reference sequence). This CDR3 has 18 amino acids. CDR3 region: CASSLGPLGQTNTGELFF. Here the CDR3 DNA reads TGTGCTAGCAGCTTAGGACCGTTAGGACAAACGAACACCGGGGAGCTGTTTTTT.

The genes are TRBV4-1 and TRBJ1-1, with D possibly matching TRBD1 (5 bases). Germline CDR1 reads MGHRA; CDR2 reads YSYEKL. The V gene lost 0 bases and the J gene lost 8 bases, with 13 bases spanning the gap. The CDR3 loop spans 14 amino acids. The CDR3 region has the DNA TGCGCCAGCAGCCAAGAGACAGTGACGACCGAAGCTTTCTTT. It specifies CASSQETVTTEAFF.

This chain connects TRBV5-4 to TRBJ1-2; possibly TRBD1 for D (6 bases). CDR1 and CDR2 (germline): SGHNT, YYREEE (reference sequence). The CDR3 runs 16 residues. The ends were cut back, 0 bases at V and 5 bases at J, with 17 bases in the middle. The CDR3 nucleotides read TGTGCCAGCAGCTTGGCGGGGGCAAGGAGCGAATATGGCTACACCTTC. Protein product: CASSLAGARSEYGYTF.

The chain recombines TRBV4-1 with TRBJ2-7, with 13 bases that match TRBD2. V trimming: 3 bases; J trimming: 3 bases; junction bases outside the gene matches: 5. The CDR3 runs to 16 residues. CDR1 and CDR2 (germline): MGHRA, YSYEKL. The CDR3: CASSQAGTSGIYEQYF. The DNA of the CDR3 is TGCGCCAGCAGCCAGGCCGGGACTAGCGGGATCTACGAGCAGTACTTC.

V gene TRBV18 combines with J gene TRBJ1-2; unclear D gene. CDR1 KGHSH and CDR2 LQKENI come from the germline V gene. Trimming cost V 2 bases and J 6 bases, with 13 bases left between them. The CDR3 spans 14 residues. CDR3 sequence (DNA): TGTGCCAGCTCACCAAGCACCGATGGGAATGGCTACACCTTC. This sequence encodes CASSPSTDGNGYTF.

The chain employs TRBV11-2 and TRBJ2-7; tentatively, D is TRBD1 or TRBD2 (5 bases each). The ends were cut back, 5 bases at V and 0 bases at J, with 17 bases in the middle. The CDR3 length is 16 residues. The germline CDR1 and CDR2 sequences are SGHAT and FQNNGV. CDR3 coding DNA: TGTGCCAGCAGCCGCTCCGGGACCATGAGCTCCTACGAGCAGTACTTC. Translation: CASSRSGTMSSYEQYF. The full variable domain, rest sourced from reference TRBV11-2 and TRBJ2-7, is EAGVAQSPRYKIIEKRQSVAFWCNPISGHATLYWYQQILGQGPKLLIQFQNNGVVDDSQLPKDRFSAERLKGVDSTLKIQPAKLEDSAVYLCASSRSGTMSSYEQYFGPGTRLTVT.

V is TRBV4-1 and J is TRBJ1-1; D is perhaps TRBD1 (5 bases). V lost 1 base to trimming and J lost 4 bases, with 19 bases between them. CDR1 and CDR2 from the germline V gene are MGHRA and YSYEKL. The CDR3 contains 17 residues. The CDR3 coding sequence is TGCGCCAGCAGCCAAGGGGAAGGGGACGCCTTTGGCACTGAAGCTTTCTTT. It encodes CASSQGEGDAFGTEAFF.

The V gene is TRBV5-4, the J gene TRBJ2-3; D perhaps matches TRBD1 (6 bases). V lost 1 base to trimming and J lost 6 bases, with 9 bases between them. Germline V gene lookup returns CDR1 SGHNT and CDR2 YYREEE (reference sequence). This CDR3 region has 13 residues. CDR3 DNA sequence: TGTGCCAGCAGCTTGACAGGGAGTGATACGCAGTATTTT. The encoded protein is CASSLTGSDTQYF.

This sequence joins TRBV2 and TRBJ2-3, with D uncertain. Trimming took 7 bases from V and 4 from J, leaving 9 bases between them. Germline assignment: CDR1 SNHLY and CDR2 FYNNEI. The CDR3 consists of 12 residues. The CDR3 reads CASTGTADTQYF. The CDR3 DNA is TGTGCCAGCACTGGCACGGCAGATACGCAGTATTTT.

The chain carries TRBV7-2 and TRBJ2-7; 8 nucleotides align to TRBD1. V lost 5 bases and J lost 2; bases outside the gene matches: 2. Per the germline V gene, CDR1 is SGHTA and CDR2 is FQGNSA. This CDR3 has 13 amino acids. The CDR3 DNA reads TGTGCCAGCAGCGGACAGGGTACCTACGAGCAGTACTTC. It translates to CASSGQGTYEQYF.

V usage is TRBV18 and J usage is TRBJ2-7, with 7 bases lining up with TRBD1. The trim removed 6 bases at V and 3 bases at J, leaving 5 bases unmatched. This CDR3 has 13 residues. Germline CDR1 KGHSH, CDR2 LQKENI. DNA of the CDR3: TGTGCCAGCTCCCGCGACAGGGTCTACGAGCAGTACTTC. Translating it yields CASSRDRVYEQYF. Drawing the rest from reference TRBV18 and TRBJ2-7, the complete variable domain is NAGVMQNPRHLVRRRGQEARLRCSPMKGHSHVYWYRQLPEEGLKFMVYLQKENIIDESGMPKERFSAEFPKEGPSILRIQQVVRGDSAAYFCASSRDRVYEQYFGPGTRLTVT.

The chain joins TRBV7-9 to TRBJ2-1; TRBD2 is a possible D gene (6 bases). V was pared by 5 bases and J by 11 bases, with 16 bases between. The germline V gene has CDR1 SEHNR and CDR2 FQNEAQ (reference sequence). The CDR3 length is 13 residues. The CDR3 DNA follows: TGTGCCAGCAGCCCCGATAGGCGCGGGAAGCAGTTCTTC. Protein sequence: CASSPDRRGKQFF.